Each of the 14 T cell receptor beta chains below was sequenced from the same sample in a study of T cells after yellow fever vaccination (dated by TCRdb to about 2019). The method was 5' RACE. Sequencer: Illumina HiSeq 2500. TCRdb reprocessed the public reads (quality trimming at Q25 with fastp, clone calling with MiXCR) and kept in-frame beta chains. Under each unique CDR3 protein, matching rows form one entry showing the most common genes and DNA. This sample holds around 72,000 distinct CDR3 sequences; more than 5.5% were observed only once. The ten largest clones represent over 25% of the sample. The treatment or condition label, read with the paper, signifies: live attenuated yellow fever vaccine strain. The specimen comprised CD8+ T cells sorted from PBMCs, sampled more than 8 days after the first yellow fever vaccination. All receptors derive from a man aged 18 to 29 who received the YFV17D yellow fever vaccine.

V and J are TRBV7-6 and TRBJ2-5; tentatively, D is TRBD1 or TRBD2 (6 bases each). Trimming cost V 5 bases and J 2 bases, with 12 bases left between them. This CDR3 comprises 14 residues. The germline CDR1 and CDR2 sequences are SGHVS and FNYEAQ. CDR3 loop: CASSPRGPQETQYF. DNA for the CDR3: TGTGCCAGCAGCCCCCGGGGGCCTCAAGAGACCCAGTACTTC.

This clonotype was seen only once. This may come from a read error, since a much larger clone is one base off. The chain couples TRBV5-1 to TRBJ1-1; the D gene is possibly TRBD1 (5 bases). V was trimmed by 3 bases and J by 1 base, leaving 13 bases between them. The CDR3 runs to 15 residues. Looked up from germline, CDR1 is SGHRS and CDR2 is YFSETQ. DNA of the CDR3: TGCGCCAGCAGCTCGTACGGCGGACAGAACACTGAAGCTTTCTTT. Translating it yields CASSSYGGQNTEAFF.

This clonotype was counted many times. The V gene is TRBV7-2, the J gene TRBJ2-1, with D tentatively TRBD2 (6 bases). CDR1 is SGHTA, CDR2 FQGNSA, per germline. Trimming removed 2 bases from V and 7 bases from J, with 12 bases in between. The CDR3 loop spans 14 amino acids. The CDR3 sequence is CASSLNRAGNEQFF. CDR3 nucleotides: TGTGCCAGCAGCTTAAACCGTGCGGGGAATGAGCAGTTCTTC.

This clonotype was counted many times. The chain recombines TRBV20-1 with TRBJ2-7; D is undetermined. Deletions cut 0 bases from V and 0 bases from J, with 9 bases between. This CDR3 spans 14 amino acids. Per the germline V gene, CDR1 is DFQATT and CDR2 is SNEGSKA (reference sequence). CDR3 nucleotides: TGCAGTGCTAGAGATCGGATTAGCTCCTACGAGCAGTACGTC. Its translation: CSARDRISSYEQYV.

The chain couples TRBV19 to TRBJ2-1; 9 bases line up with TRBD1. Per the germline V gene, CDR1 is LNHDA and CDR2 is SQIVND (reference sequence). Trimming removed 5 bases from V and 6 bases from J; junction bases left unmatched: 5. This CDR3 region has 14 residues. The CDR3 here is CASSPGQGINEQFF. CDR3 DNA sequence: TGTGCCAGTAGTCCGGGACAGGGAATCAATGAGCAGTTCTTC.

This clonotype was seen repeatedly, ten times or more. The rearrangement joins TRBV7-6 to TRBJ2-1, with D unresolved. Germline V lookup: CDR1 SGHVS, CDR2 FNYEAQ. Trimming stripped 0 bases from V and 5 bases from J, with 8 bases between. This CDR3 is built from 14 residues. CDR3 region: CASSLAESNNEQFF. As DNA, the CDR3 is TGTGCCAGCAGCTTAGCGGAGTCTAACAATGAGCAGTTCTTC.

This clonotype was counted ten times or more. The rearrangement uses TRBV12-3 or TRBV12-4 and TRBJ2-5; 8 bases match TRBD1. The V and J ends lost 5 bases and 2 bases, in that order; junction bases with no gene match: 7. The CDR3 has 15 residues. The CDR3 DNA follows: TGTGCCAGCAGTCCCGAGGACAGGGAACAAGAGACCCAGTACTTC. It codes for CASSPEDREQETQYF.

In its sample, this clonotype was seen a few times. The rearrangement links TRBV11-2 to TRBJ2-3, with no clear D. The V gene lost 1 base and the J gene lost 1 base, with 9 bases spanning the gap. CDR1 and CDR2 (germline): SGHAT, FQNNGV. The CDR3 runs 15 residues. CDR3 sequence: CASSLGAAGTDTQYF. CDR3 in DNA: TGTGCCAGCAGCTTAGGTGCAGCCGGCACAGATACGCAGTATTTT.

This sequence joins TRBV7-2 and TRBJ2-2, with TRBD2 as a possible D gene (6 bases). V shed 6 bases and J shed 4 bases, with 9 bases lying between them. CDR1 and CDR2 from the germline V gene are SGHTA and FQGNSA. CDR3 length: 13 amino acids. The CDR3 DNA reads as TGTGCCAGCAGACCTAGCGTCACCGGGGAGCTGTTTTTT. It encodes CASRPSVTGELFF.

This clonotype has just a few counts. The V gene is TRBV5-4, the J gene TRBJ2-7; D tentatively reads TRBD1 or TRBD2 (5 bases each). Looked up from germline, CDR1 is SGHNT and CDR2 is YYREEE (reference sequence). V dropped 0 bases and J dropped 0 bases, with 10 bases sitting between them. The CDR3 covers 15 residues. The CDR3 nucleotides read TGTGCCAGCAGCTTGGGACCGGGGCACTCCTACGAGCAGTACTTC. Protein: CASSLGPGHSYEQYF.

This clonotype was recorded at least ten times. The CDR3 nucleotides are TGTGCCAGCAGTTTAGCGCAAACGGTCGGGGAGCTGTTTTTT. This translates into CASSLAQTVGELFF. The J gene is TRBJ2-2, the V gene TRBV12-3 or TRBV12-4; no clear D gene. This CDR3 spans 14 amino acids. V shed 0 bases and J shed 7 bases, with 9 bases lying between them.

This clonotype was picked up a small number of times. This rearrangement joins TRBV4-3 to TRBJ1-2; unclear D gene. Trimming shortened V by 4 bases and J by 5 bases, and 14 bases separated the two germline ends. From germline, CDR1 is LGHNA and CDR2 YSLEER. This CDR3 is built from 14 residues. The CDR3 region is CASSRSRREYGYTF. CDR3 sequence (DNA): TGCGCCAGCAGCCGATCGCGCCGGGAATATGGCTACACCTTC.

This chain links TRBV29-1 with TRBJ2-7; D possibly corresponds to TRBD1 (7 bases). Per the germline V gene, CDR1 is SQVTM and CDR2 is ANQGSEA. CDR3 length: 12 residues. The ends were cut back, 0 bases at V and 11 bases at J, with 14 bases in the middle. CDR3 residues: CSVEDGQGGEYV. CDR3 coding DNA: TGCAGCGTTGAAGATGGGCAGGGGGGAGAGTACGTC.

In its sample, this clonotype was seen many times. The gene calls are TRBV20-1 and TRBJ2-7; D possibly matches TRBD1 or TRBD2 (5 bases each). CDR1 and CDR2 from the germline V gene are DFQATT and SNEGSKA (reference sequence). V lost 4 bases and J 7 bases, leaving 26 bases between the germline ends. The CDR3 loop spans 16 amino acids. The CDR3 nucleotides read TGCAGTGCTATGGGGGAACGTTGGGGATCTCTACGTGAGCAGTACTTC. Encoded protein: CSAMGERWGSLREQYF.